This T cell receptor beta chain appears in the sequencing data of a study of cytomegalovirus exposure and HLA in healthy donors. V shed 1 base, J shed 4 bases, and the junction held 5 bases outside the gene matches. The CDR3 totals 15 residues. The germline CDR1 and CDR2 sequences are SGHDT and YYEEEE. As concerns this clone: Antigen: not known.

Method: immunoSEQ multiplex PCR; TCRdb's copy keeps in-frame clones and lacks some. Here the sample spans 200,000 to 250,000 clones, around 80% being singletons. Study outcomes and limitations: The authors listed around 150 TCR beta chains as cytomegalovirus-associated.

This receptor was taken from a woman younger than 45 in good health and CMV-seropositive. The sequenced material came from PBMCs. The J gene is TRBJ2-1, the V gene TRBV5-6; 7 positions match TRBD2. The CDR3 DNA reads TGTGCCAGCAGCTTGTTGGCTAGCGGTTACAATGAGCAGTTCTTC. Translating gives CASSLLASGYNEQFF. The full variable domain, its missing parts supplied by reference TRBV5-6 and TRBJ2-1, is DAGVTQSPTHLIKTRGQQVTLRCSPKSGHDTVSWYQQALGQGPQFIFQYYEEEERQRGNFPDRFSGHQFPNYSSELNVNALLLGDSALYLCASSLLASGYNEQFFGPGTRLTVL.